The clone carrying this T cell receptor beta chain has at least ten counts. Unique molecular identifiers were attached to individual cDNA molecules within the library. TCRdb independently ran MiXCR on the RACE reads; one entry per CDR3 protein. The table records about 250,000 distinct CDR3 sequences, almost 8% of them present only once. These data come from a study of human T cells and chemical hapten exposure. Across the study: DPC (0.01%) was patch tested on the upper back and read at 6 days. Patients were mainly female, each with alopecia areata, totalis or universalis.

Noted time point: pre-sensitization, week 0. Treatment given: therapeutic diphenylcyclopropenone sensitization with weekly scalp DPC. Blood collection took place prior to placing each patch test. Sequenced here: whole blood, sampled in connection with sensitization to the hapten diphenylcyclopropenone (DPC). The source is a young man with alopecia areata. Some clones in this sample may be carry-over from other donors' samples.

CDR3 sequence (DNA): TGTGCCAGCAGTAAAGGAATGAACACTGAAGCTTTCTTT. It specifies CASSKGMNTEAFF. J is TRBJ1-1 and V is TRBV2; unclear D gene. The ends were cut back, 5 bases at V and 0 bases at J, with 7 bases in the middle. Germline values: CDR1 SNHLY, CDR2 FYNNEI. The CDR3 totals 13 residues.